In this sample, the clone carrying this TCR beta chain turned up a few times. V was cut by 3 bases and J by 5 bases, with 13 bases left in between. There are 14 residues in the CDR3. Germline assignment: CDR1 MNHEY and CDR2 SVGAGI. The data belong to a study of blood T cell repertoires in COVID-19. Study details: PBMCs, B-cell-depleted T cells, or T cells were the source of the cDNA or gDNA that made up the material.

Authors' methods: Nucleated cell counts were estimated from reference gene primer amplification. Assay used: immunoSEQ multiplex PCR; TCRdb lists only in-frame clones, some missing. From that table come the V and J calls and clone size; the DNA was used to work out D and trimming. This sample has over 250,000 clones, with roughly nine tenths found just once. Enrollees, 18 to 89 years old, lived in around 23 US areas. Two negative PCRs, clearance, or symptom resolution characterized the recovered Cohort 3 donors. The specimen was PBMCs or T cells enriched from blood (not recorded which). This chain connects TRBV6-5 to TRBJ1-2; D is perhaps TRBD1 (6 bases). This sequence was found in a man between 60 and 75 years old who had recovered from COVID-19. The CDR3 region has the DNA TGTGCCAGCAGTTATTTGCCTCAGGGGTATGGCTACACCTTC. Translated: CASSYLPQGYGYTF.